Below, 2 T cell receptor beta chains from the same sample are listed, as sequenced in a study of T cell responses to AZD1222 COVID-19 vaccine. Data came from immunoSEQ multiplex PCR; TCRdb stores just in-frame clones and leaves some out. The sample includes about 97,000 clones, approximately 86% of them seen just once. Sequencing was performed on peripheral blood, taken on day 0 of AZD1222 vaccination. The receptors derive from an adult in good health.

V usage is TRBV5-4 and J usage is TRBJ2-7, with TRBD2 matching 9 bases. The length of the CDR3 is 14 residues. Losses at the gene ends were 0 bases for V and 6 bases for J; bases not matched to a gene: 4. Germline assignment: CDR1 SGHNT and CDR2 YYREEE (reference sequence). The DNA of the CDR3 is TGTGCCAGCAGCTTGGCATTAGCGGGAGCCGAGCAGTACTTC. Protein: CASSLALAGAEQYF.

This sequence joins TRBV12-3 or TRBV12-4 and TRBJ1-1; TRBD1 matches at 10 bases. This CDR3 is built from 13 residues. The ends lost 3 bases at V and 6 bases at J; junction bases unmatched: 1. CDR3 coding DNA: TGTGCCAGCAGTTTCGGGACAGGGGCTGAAGCTTTCTTT. It specifies CASSFGTGAEAFF.